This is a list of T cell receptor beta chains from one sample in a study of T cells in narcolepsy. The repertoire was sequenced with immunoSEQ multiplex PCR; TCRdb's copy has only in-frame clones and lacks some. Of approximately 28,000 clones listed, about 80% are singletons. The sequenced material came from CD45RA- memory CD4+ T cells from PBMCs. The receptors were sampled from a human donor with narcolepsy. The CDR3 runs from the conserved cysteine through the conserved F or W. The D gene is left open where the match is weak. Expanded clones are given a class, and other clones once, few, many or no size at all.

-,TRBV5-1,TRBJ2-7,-,TGCGCCAGCAGCTTGCAGGCTAGCAGCGACGAGCAGTACTTC,CASSLQASSDEQYF
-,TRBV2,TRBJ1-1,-,TGTGCCAGCAGTGTTTTAGGGCAGGGAAGGCCTGAAGCTTTCTTT,CASSVLGQGRPEAFF
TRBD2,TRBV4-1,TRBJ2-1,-,TGCGCCAGCAGCCCAGGAAGGGGTAGCGGGGGTCAAAACTCCTACAATGAGCAGTTCTTC,CASSPGRGSGGQNSYNEQFF
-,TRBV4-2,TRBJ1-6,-,TGTGCCAGCAGCCAAGATCTCCCATCAAAGAGCTCCTATAATTCACCCCTCCACTTT,CASSQDLPSKSSYNSPLHF
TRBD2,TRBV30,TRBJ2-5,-,TGTGCCTGGAGTTCCACTAGCGGGGGGGAGACCCAGTACTTC,CAWSSTSGGETQYF
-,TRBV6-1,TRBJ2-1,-,TGTGCCAGCAGTGAGGACGGGGGGCGGTACAATGAGCAGTTCTTC,CASSEDGGRYNEQFF
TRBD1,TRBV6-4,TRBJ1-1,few,TGTGCCAGCAGTGCGCAGGGGGCGGGTACTGAAGCTTTCTTT,CASSAQGAGTEAFF
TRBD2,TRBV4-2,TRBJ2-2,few,TGTGCCAGCAGCCAGAGTATTAACCGAAGGGGACTAGAGAACACCGGGGAGCTGTTTTTT,CASSQSINRRGLENTGELFF
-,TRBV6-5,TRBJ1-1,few,TGTGCCAGCAGTTACGATGGAGGGGTTTCTGAAGCTTTCTTT,CASSYDGGVSEAFF
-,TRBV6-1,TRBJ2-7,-,TGTGCCAGCAGTGATCACGGGTGGGGAAGGTCCTACGAGCAGTACTTC,CASSDHGWGRSYEQYF
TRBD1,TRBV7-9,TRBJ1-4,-,TGTGCCAGCAGCCCCGGGACAGCCGGTGGGGAAAAACTGTTTTTT,CASSPGTAGGEKLFF
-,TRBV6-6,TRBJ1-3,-,TGTGCCAGCAGTACGGAAGGAAACACCATATATTTT,CASSTEGNTIYF
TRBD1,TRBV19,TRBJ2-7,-,TGTGCCAGTAGTGCCCGGGACAGGGGACTCTTCTTC,CASSARDRGLFF
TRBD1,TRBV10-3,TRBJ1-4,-,TGTGCCATCAGTGAGTCAGGACAGGCTTCAACTAATGAAAAACTGTTTTTT,CAISESGQASTNEKLFF
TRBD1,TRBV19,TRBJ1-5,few,TGTGCCAGTAGTGACTCCAGGGGGCTGAGCAATCAGCCCCAGCATTTT,CASSDSRGLSNQPQHF
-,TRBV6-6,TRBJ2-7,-,TGTGCCAGCATTCTCCAACCGGGCCTCTACGAGCAGTACTTC,CASILQPGLYEQYF
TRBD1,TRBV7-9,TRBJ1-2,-,TGTGCCAGCAGCTTCAGCGGACAGGGCCGGGGCTACACCTTC,CASSFSGQGRGYTF
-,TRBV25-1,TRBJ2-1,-,TGTGCCAGCAGTGGGGGTCCCCGCGTTGACAATGAGCAGTTCTTC,CASSGGPRVDNEQFF
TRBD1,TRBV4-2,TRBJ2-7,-,TGTGCCAGCAGCCCGCGACAGGGAACCTACGAGCAGTACTTC,CASSPRQGTYEQYF
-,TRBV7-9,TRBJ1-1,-,TGTGCCAGCAAAAGGAGCGTGTATATGAACGCTGAAGCTTTCTTT,CASKRSVYMNAEAFF
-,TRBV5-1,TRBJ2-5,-,TGCGCCAGCAGCTTTACTAGCAGTTTCGCGGGGGAGACCCAGTACTTC,CASSFTSSFAGETQYF
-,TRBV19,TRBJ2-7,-,TGTGCCAGTAAGGTAGGCAGACAGGCCTACGAGCAGTACTTC,CASKVGRQAYEQYF
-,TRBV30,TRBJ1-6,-,TGTGCCTGGAGCTTCACAGGGAAAGGGAATTCACCCCTCCACTTT,CAWSFTGKGNSPLHF
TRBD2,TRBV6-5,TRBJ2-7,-,TGTGCCAGCAGTTACCGGGGGGGAAAATACGAGCAGTACTTC,CASSYRGGKYEQYF
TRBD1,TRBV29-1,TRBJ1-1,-,TGCAGCGTTGGAACTACAGGGGGTGGGTCTGAAGCTTTCTTT,CSVGTTGGGSEAFF
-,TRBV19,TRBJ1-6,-,TGTGCCAGTAGCTTGTATAGGGAACTCTATAATTCACCCCTCCACTTT,CASSLYRELYNSPLHF
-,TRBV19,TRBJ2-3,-,TGTGCCAGTAGAGAGGGTGGAGATACGCAGTATTTT,CASREGGDTQYF
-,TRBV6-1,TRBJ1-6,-,TGTGCCAGCAGGCCTACTGGCTATAATTCACCCCTCCACTTT,CASRPTGYNSPLHF
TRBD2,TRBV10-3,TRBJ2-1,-,TGTGCCATCAGACTAGCGGGGAAATATGAGCAGTTCTTC,CAIRLAGKYEQFF
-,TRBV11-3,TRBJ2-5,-,TGTGCCAGCAGCTTAAGTGTAGAGTACCAAGAGACCCAGTACTTC,CASSLSVEYQETQYF
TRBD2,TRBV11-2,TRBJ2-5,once,TGTGCCAGCAGCCGGACTAGCGGGGAACAAGAGACCCAGTACTTC,CASSRTSGEQETQYF
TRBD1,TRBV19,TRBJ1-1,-,TGTGCCAGTAGTGTTTCCGGGACAGGTGAAGCTTTCTTT,CASSVSGTGEAFF
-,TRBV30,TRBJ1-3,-,TGTGCCTGGAGTGACCTTTTAAGTGGAAACACCATATATTTT,CAWSDLLSGNTIYF
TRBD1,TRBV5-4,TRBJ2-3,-,TGTGCCAGCAGCCCCCTCGGGACAGGGCCGGCAGATACGCAGTATTTT,CASSPLGTGPADTQYF
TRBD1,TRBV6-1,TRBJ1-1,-,TGTGCCAGCAGTAAGGACAGGGTGTCTGAAGCTTTCTTT,CASSKDRVSEAFF
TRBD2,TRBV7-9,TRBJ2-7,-,TGTGCCAGCAGCTTAGCGATAGCGGGGTCCTACGAGCAGTACTTC,CASSLAIAGSYEQYF
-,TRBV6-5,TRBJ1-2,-,TGTGCCAGCAGCGACCGGGCCCAGAACTATGGCTACACCTTC,CASSDRAQNYGYTF
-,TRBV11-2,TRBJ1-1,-,TGTGCCAGCAGCTTAAGGGGACAGAACACTGAAGCTTTCTTT,CASSLRGQNTEAFF
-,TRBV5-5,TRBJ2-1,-,TGTGCCAGCAGCTTGGCCCCGGGACTCTCCTACAATGAGCAGTTCTTC,CASSLAPGLSYNEQFF
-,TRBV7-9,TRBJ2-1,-,TGTGCCAGCGTTTTCGCCGGGTCCTACAATGAGCAGTTCTTC,CASVFAGSYNEQFF
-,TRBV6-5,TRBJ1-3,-,TGTGCCAGTCGAAATAGGGGAAGAGGAAACACCATATATTTT,CASRNRGRGNTIYF
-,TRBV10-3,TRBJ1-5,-,TGTGCCATCAGTGACGGGGATCAGCCCCAGCATTTT,CAISDGDQPQHF
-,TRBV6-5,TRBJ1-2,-,TGTGCCAGCAGTTACCCCGGGACACCCACCTTC,CASSYPGTPTF